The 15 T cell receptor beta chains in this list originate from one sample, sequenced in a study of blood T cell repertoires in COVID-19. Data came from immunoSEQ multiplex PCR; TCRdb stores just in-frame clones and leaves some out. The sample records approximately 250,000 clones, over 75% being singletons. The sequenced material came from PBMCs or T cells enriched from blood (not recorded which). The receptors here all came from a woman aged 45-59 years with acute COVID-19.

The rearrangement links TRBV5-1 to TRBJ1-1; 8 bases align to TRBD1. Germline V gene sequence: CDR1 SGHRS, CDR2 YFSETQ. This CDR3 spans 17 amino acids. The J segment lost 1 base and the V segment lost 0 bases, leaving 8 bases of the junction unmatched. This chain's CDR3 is CASSLDGRGQGNTEAFF. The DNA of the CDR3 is TGCGCCAGCAGCTTGGATGGCAGGGGGCAAGGGAACACTGAAGCTTTCTTT.

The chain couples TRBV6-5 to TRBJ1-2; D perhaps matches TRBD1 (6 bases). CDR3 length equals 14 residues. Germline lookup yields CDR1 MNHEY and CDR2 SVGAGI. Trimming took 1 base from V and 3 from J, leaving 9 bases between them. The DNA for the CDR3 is TGTGCCAGCAGTTACTTGTCAGGGGACTATGGCTACACCTTC. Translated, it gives CASSYLSGDYGYTF.

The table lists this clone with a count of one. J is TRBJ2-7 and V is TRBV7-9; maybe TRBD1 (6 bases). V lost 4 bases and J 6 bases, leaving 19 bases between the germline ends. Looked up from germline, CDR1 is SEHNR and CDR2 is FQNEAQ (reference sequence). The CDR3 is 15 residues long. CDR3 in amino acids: CASSSNREWFAEQYF. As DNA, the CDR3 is TGTGCCAGCAGCTCTAACAGGGAGTGGTTTGCCGAGCAGTACTTC. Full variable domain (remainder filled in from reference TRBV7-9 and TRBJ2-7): DTGVSQNPRHKITKRGQNVTFRCDPISEHNRLYWYRQTLGQGPEFLTYFQNEAQLEKSRLLSDRFSAERPKGSFSTLEIQRTEQGDSAMYLCASSSNREWFAEQYFGPGTRLTVT.

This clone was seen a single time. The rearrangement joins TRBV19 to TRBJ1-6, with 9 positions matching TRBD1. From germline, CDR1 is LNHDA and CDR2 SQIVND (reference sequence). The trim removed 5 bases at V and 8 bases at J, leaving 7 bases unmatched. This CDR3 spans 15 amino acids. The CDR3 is CASSVRQGVDSPLHF. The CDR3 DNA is TGTGCCAGTAGTGTCCGACAGGGGGTTGATTCACCCCTCCACTTT.

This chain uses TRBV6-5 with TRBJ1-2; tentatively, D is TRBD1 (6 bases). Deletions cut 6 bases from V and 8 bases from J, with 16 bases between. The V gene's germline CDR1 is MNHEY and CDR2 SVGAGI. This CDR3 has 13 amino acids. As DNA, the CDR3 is TGTGCCAGCAGAAACGCCGGGACAAGCGGCTACACCTTC. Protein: CASRNAGTSGYTF.

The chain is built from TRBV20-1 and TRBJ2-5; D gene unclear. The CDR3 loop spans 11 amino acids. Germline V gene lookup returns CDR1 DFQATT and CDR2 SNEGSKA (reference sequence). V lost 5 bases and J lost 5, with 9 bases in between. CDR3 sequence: CSALSRETQYF. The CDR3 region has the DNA TGCAGTGCTCTCTCTCGTGAGACCCAGTACTTC.

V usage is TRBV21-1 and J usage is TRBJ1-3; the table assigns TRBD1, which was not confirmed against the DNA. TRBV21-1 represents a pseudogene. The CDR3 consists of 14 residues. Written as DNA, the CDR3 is TGTGCCAGCCCACAGGCCAGGGTTGGAAACACCATATATTTT. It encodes CASPQARVGNTIYF.

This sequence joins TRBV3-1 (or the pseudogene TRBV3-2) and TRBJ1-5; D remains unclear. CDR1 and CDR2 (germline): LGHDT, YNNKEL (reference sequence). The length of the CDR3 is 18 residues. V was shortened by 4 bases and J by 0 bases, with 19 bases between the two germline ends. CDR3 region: CASSLPGIPMYSNQPQHF. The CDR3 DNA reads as TGTGCCAGCAGCCTCCCCGGGATCCCGATGTATAGCAATCAGCCCCAGCATTTT.

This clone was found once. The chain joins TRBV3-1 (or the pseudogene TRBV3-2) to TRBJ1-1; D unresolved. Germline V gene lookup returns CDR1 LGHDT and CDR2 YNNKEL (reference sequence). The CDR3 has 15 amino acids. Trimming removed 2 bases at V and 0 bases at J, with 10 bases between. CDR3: CASSQMVGMNTEAFF. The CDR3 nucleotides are TGTGCCAGCAGCCAAATGGTTGGCATGAACACTGAAGCTTTCTTT.

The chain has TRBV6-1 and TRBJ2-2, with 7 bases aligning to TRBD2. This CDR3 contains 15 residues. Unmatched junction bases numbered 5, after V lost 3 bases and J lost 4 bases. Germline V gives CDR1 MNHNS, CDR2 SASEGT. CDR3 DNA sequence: TGTGCCAGCAGTGAGGGACTAACGACCACCGGGGAGCTGTTTTTT. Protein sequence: CASSEGLTTTGELFF.

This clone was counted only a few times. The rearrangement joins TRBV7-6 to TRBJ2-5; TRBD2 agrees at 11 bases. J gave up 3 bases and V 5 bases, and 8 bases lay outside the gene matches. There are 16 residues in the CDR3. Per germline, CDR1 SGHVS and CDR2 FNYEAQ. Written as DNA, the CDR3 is TGTGCCAGCAGCACCCTGACTAGCGGGGTCGAAGAGACCCAGTACTTC. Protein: CASSTLTSGVEETQYF. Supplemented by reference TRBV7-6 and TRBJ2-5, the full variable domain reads GAGVSQSPRYKVTKRGQDVALRCDPISGHVSLYWYRQALGQGPEFLTYFNYEAQQDKSGLPNDRFSAERPEGSISTLTIQRTEQRDSAMYRCASSTLTSGVEETQYFGPGTRLLVL.

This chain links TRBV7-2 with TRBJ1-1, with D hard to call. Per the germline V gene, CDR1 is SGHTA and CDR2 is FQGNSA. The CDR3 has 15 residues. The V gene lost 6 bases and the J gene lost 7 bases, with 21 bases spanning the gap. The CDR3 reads CASSTSYGPIIEAFF. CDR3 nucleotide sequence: TGTGCCAGCAGTACCTCGTATGGGCCGATCATTGAAGCTTTCTTT.

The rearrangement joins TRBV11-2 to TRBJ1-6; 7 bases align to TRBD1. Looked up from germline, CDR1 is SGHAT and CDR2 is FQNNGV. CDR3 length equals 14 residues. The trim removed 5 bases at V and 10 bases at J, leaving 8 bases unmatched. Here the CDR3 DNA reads TGTGCCAGCAGCCCAGGGACAGTTGGGTCACCCCTCCACTTT. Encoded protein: CASSPGTVGSPLHF.

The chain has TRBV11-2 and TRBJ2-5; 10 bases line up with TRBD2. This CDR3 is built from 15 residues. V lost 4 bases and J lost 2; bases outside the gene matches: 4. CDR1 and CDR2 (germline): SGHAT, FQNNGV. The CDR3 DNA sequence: TGTGCCAGCAGCTCCCAGACTAGCGGGCAAGAGACCCAGTACTTC. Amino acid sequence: CASSSQTSGQETQYF.

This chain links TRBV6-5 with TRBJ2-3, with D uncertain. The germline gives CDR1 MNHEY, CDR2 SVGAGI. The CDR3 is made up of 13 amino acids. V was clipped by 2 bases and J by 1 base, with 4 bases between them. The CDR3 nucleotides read TGTGCCAGCAGTTACATCGGCACAGATACGCAGTATTTT. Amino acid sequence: CASSYIGTDTQYF.